This entry concerns a single T cell receptor beta chain. J gave up 1 base and V 4 bases, and 2 bases lay outside the gene matches. There are 15 residues in the CDR3. Germline loops: CDR1 SGDLS, CDR2 YYNGEE. These data come from a study of blood T cell repertoires in COVID-19. The wider study: Donors in the United States, Italy and Spain gave samples during acute or convalescent COVID-19. Sample material is recorded as cDNA or gDNA derived from T cells, B-cell-depleted T cells, or PBMCs.

In the original workflow: Amplification from reference gene primers served as the basis for estimated nucleated cell counts. Clones were sequenced by immunoSEQ multiplex PCR, and TCRdb holds only the in-frame ones, with some missing. V and J calls plus clone size are reproduced from that table; the DNA served to infer D and trimming. In the table there are about 340,000 clones, 70% to 90% of which are singletons. Cohort placement rested on clinical history that participants reported themselves. Sequencing was carried out using PBMCs or T cells enriched from blood (not recorded which). This sequence joins TRBV9 and TRBJ1-5, with 10 nucleotides matching TRBD1. This sequence was found in a woman in her thirties or forties with acute COVID-19. The CDR3 bases are TGTGCCAGCAGCCAGACAGGGGGCAGCAATCAGCCCCAGCATTTT. Its protein product is CASSQTGGSNQPQHF.